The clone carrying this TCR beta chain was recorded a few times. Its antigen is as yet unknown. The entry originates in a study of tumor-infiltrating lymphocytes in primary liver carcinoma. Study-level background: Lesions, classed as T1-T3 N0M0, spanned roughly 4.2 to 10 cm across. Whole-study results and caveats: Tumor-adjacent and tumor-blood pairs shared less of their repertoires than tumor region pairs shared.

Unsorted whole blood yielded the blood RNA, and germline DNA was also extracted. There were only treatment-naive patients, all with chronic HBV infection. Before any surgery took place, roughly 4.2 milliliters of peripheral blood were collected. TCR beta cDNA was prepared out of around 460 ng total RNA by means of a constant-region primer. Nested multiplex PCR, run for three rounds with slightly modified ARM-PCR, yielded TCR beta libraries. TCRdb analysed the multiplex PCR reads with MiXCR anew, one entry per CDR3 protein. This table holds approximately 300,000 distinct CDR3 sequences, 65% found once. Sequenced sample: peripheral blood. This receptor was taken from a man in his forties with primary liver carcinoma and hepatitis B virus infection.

The CDR3 sequence is CASSPRGGGAANIQYF. The CDR3 coding sequence is TGTGCCAGCAGCCCGAGAGGGGGCGGAGCGGCGAACATTCAGTACTTC. The chain is built from TRBV11-2 and TRBJ2-4; 7 bases line up with TRBD1. The V segment lost 5 bases and the J segment 7 bases; nucleotides outside the gene matches: 14. Germline loops: CDR1 SGHAT, CDR2 FQNNGV. CDR3 length: 16 amino acids.